This passage covers 23 T cell receptor beta chains from one sample sequenced in a study of blood T cell repertoires in COVID-19. Only in-frame clones appear in the TCRdb table, and some are missing; sequencing was by immunoSEQ multiplex PCR. The profile shows approximately 150,000 clones, around 84% of them singletons. What was sequenced was peripheral blood. All receptors come from a man in his 70s with acute or convalescent COVID-19.

V and J are TRBV3-1 (or the pseudogene TRBV3-2) and TRBJ2-6, with D possibly being TRBD2 (6 bases). The germline gives CDR1 LGHDT, CDR2 YNNKEL (reference sequence). V was clipped by 4 bases and J by 3 bases, with 22 bases between them. The CDR3 loop spans 19 amino acids. CDR3 residues: CASSPRDGSFLDGANVLTF. CDR3 sequence (DNA): TGTGCCAGCAGCCCCCGGGACGGGAGTTTTCTGGATGGGGCCAACGTCCTGACTTTC.

The genes are TRBV5-1 and TRBJ2-2; perhaps TRBD1 as D (5 bases). The germline CDR1 and CDR2 sequences are SGHRS and YFSETQ. This CDR3 spans 15 amino acids. V lost 0 bases and J 4 bases, leaving 10 bases between the germline ends. CDR3 in amino acids: CASSLAGAGTGELFF. The DNA of the CDR3 is TGCGCCAGCAGCTTGGCTGGGGCTGGCACCGGGGAGCTGTTTTTT.

This clone was counted once. J is TRBJ2-6 and V is TRBV5-1, with 10 nucleotides matching TRBD1. The CDR3 covers 19 residues. Germline V gene sequence: CDR1 SGHRS, CDR2 YFSETQ. V was clipped by 4 bases and J by 0 bases; unmatched bases: 10. CDR3 region: CASSAIGQGVNSGANVLTF. CDR3 nucleotide sequence: TGCGCCAGCAGCGCGATAGGACAGGGGGTTAACTCTGGGGCCAACGTCCTGACTTTC.

This chain links TRBV15 with TRBJ2-2; the D gene is possibly TRBD1 (5 bases). CDR3 length: 14 residues. The V and J ends lost 2 bases and 8 bases respectively, with 12 bases between them. The germline V gene has CDR1 LNHNV and CDR2 YYDKDF (reference sequence). The chain's CDR3 is CATSRSRVSGELFF. As DNA, the CDR3 is TGTGCCACCAGCAGAAGCAGGGTGTCTGGGGAGCTGTTTTTT. Combining the CDR3 with reference TRBV15 and TRBJ2-2 gives the whole variable domain DAMVIQNPRYQVTQFGKPVTLSCSQTLNHNVMYWYQQKSSQAPKLLFHYYDKDFNNEADTPDNFQSRRPNTSFCFLDIRSPGLGDTAMYLCATSRSRVSGELFFGEGSRLTVL.

The chain combines TRBV4-2 with TRBJ1-4; TRBD1 agrees at 9 bases. The CDR3 extends over 17 amino acids. J gave up 1 base and V 0 bases, and 3 bases lay outside the gene matches. Germline V CDR1 and CDR2: LGHNA, YNFKEQ. In nucleotides, the CDR3 is TGTGCCAGCAGCCAAGAAGCGGACAGGGGAACTAATGAAAAACTGTTTTTT. As protein: CASSQEADRGTNEKLFF.

This chain joins TRBV5-1 and TRBJ2-5, with 10 bases lining up with TRBD2. The CDR3 spans 15 residues. Germline values: CDR1 SGHRS, CDR2 YFSETQ. V gave up 3 bases and J gave up 2 bases; unmatched junction bases: 4. The CDR3 region has the DNA TGCGCCAGCAGCTGGGCTAGCGGGGGTCAAGAGACCCAGTACTTC. It yields the protein CASSWASGGQETQYF.

V gene TRBV6-1 combines with J gene TRBJ1-5, with 10 bases that match TRBD1. Germline CDR1 reads MNHNS; CDR2 reads SASEGT. V lost 4 bases to trimming and J lost 3 bases; unmatched junction nucleotides: 9. The CDR3 extends over 17 amino acids. The CDR3 loop reads CASSASVGQGYNQPQHF. CDR3 DNA sequence: TGTGCCAGCAGTGCCTCCGTGGGACAGGGGTACAATCAGCCCCAGCATTTT.

The V and J genes are TRBV5-1 and TRBJ1-6; 9 positions match TRBD1. V gave up 3 bases and J gave up 4 bases; unmatched junction bases: 2. The germline gives CDR1 SGHRS, CDR2 YFSETQ. This CDR3 has 15 residues. The CDR3 region has the DNA TGCGCCAGCAGCTGGGGACAGGGTTATAATTCACCCCTCCACTTT. Amino acid sequence: CASSWGQGYNSPLHF.

V and J are TRBV7-3 and TRBJ2-5, with D perhaps TRBD2 (6 bases). V lost 5 bases and J lost 7, with 17 bases in between. This CDR3 is built from 14 residues. CDR1 SGHTA and CDR2 FQGTGA come from the germline V gene. CDR3 in amino acids: CASSPVGGDGTQYF. CDR3 nucleotide sequence: TGTGCCAGCAGCCCGGTCGGGGGAGACGGGACCCAGTACTTC.

The chain couples TRBV24-1 to TRBJ2-2; 10 bases fit TRBD1. The CDR3 is 16 amino acids. V lost 5 bases and J lost 4; bases outside the gene matches: 6. Germline V lookup: CDR1 KGHDR, CDR2 SFDVKD. CDR3: CATSAEDRGGTGELFF. The CDR3 DNA reads TGTGCCACCAGTGCCGAGGACAGGGGGGGCACCGGGGAGCTGTTTTTT.

The chain joins TRBV28 to TRBJ2-3, with 14 bases aligning to TRBD2. The CDR3 has 20 residues. Trimming at V came to 2 bases and at J to 1 base, leaving 11 bases not matched to a gene. Germline loops: CDR1 MDHEN, CDR2 SYDVKM. This chain's CDR3 is CASSLPGLAGVAPGTDTQYF. For the CDR3, the DNA is TGTGCCAGCAGTTTACCGGGACTAGCGGGAGTGGCGCCAGGCACAGATACGCAGTATTTT.

J is TRBJ1-4 and V is TRBV30; D uncertain. Trimming took off 1 base at V and 4 bases at J, with 7 bases between the two ends. This CDR3 region has 13 residues. In germline, CDR1 is GTSNPN, CDR2 SVGIG (reference sequence). This CDR3 reads CAWSERDNEKLFF. The CDR3 DNA reads as TGTGCCTGGAGTGAAAGAGATAATGAAAAACTGTTTTTT.

The V gene is TRBV19, the J gene TRBJ1-1; D gene uncertain. From germline, CDR1 is LNHDA and CDR2 SQIVND (reference sequence). V was cut by 4 bases and J by 0 bases, with 12 bases left in between. The CDR3 is made up of 15 amino acids. In DNA, the CDR3 is TGTGCCAGTAGTACCCCAAGGGAGGTGAACACTGAAGCTTTCTTT. Protein: CASSTPREVNTEAFF.

This chain links TRBV6-6 with TRBJ1-5; no firm D call. Trimming removed 4 bases at V and 9 bases at J, with 16 bases between. This CDR3 comprises 14 residues. Germline V gene sequence: CDR1 MNHNY, CDR2 SVGAGI (reference sequence). The CDR3 nucleotides are TGTGCCAGCAGTTTGGGAGGACCCTTGACGCCCCAGCATTTT. Its protein is CASSLGGPLTPQHF.

V and J are TRBV27 and TRBJ2-7, with 13 bases lining up with TRBD2. The CDR3 runs to 17 residues. Per germline, CDR1 MNHEY and CDR2 SMNVEV (reference sequence). The ends lost 5 bases at V and 4 bases at J; junction bases unmatched: 11. The CDR3 protein is CASSPRTSGSPLYEQYF. Here the CDR3 DNA reads TGTGCCAGCAGTCCCCGGACTAGCGGGAGCCCTCTGTACGAGCAGTACTTC.

The V call is TRBV6-6, the J call TRBJ2-7; 7 bases match TRBD1. Looked up from germline, CDR1 is MNHNY and CDR2 is SVGAGI (reference sequence). This CDR3 spans 13 amino acids. V trimming: 6 bases; J trimming: 6 bases; junction bases outside the gene matches: 8. The CDR3 bases are TGTGCCAGCAGGGGGACAGTGGACTTCGAGCAGTACTTC. This codes for CASRGTVDFEQYF.

The chain joins TRBV24-1 to TRBJ1-2; tentative D call: TRBD1 (5 bases). The CDR3 sequence is 14 residues long. With 0 bases removed from V and 8 bases from J, the gap between germline ends came to 12 bases. Germline V lookup: CDR1 KGHDR, CDR2 SFDVKD. The CDR3 loop is CATSDLQGVGGYTF. In nucleotides, the CDR3 is TGTGCCACCAGTGATTTGCAAGGGGTGGGAGGCTACACCTTC.

This clone has only one observation. The chain employs TRBV7-9 and TRBJ2-1, with a possible D match to TRBD2 (5 bases). The length of the CDR3 is 16 residues. Germline V gene data show CDR1 as SEHNR and CDR2 as FQNEAQ (reference sequence). V lost 6 bases and J lost 1, with 16 bases in between. The CDR3 DNA is TGTGCCAGCAGTCTAGAGGGTGACGGGTCCTACAATGAGCAGTTCTTC. Translating it yields CASSLEGDGSYNEQFF.

V gene TRBV27 combines with J gene TRBJ2-2; 8 bases line up with TRBD1. CDR1 and CDR2 from the germline V gene are MNHEY and SMNVEV (reference sequence). The V segment lost 5 bases and the J segment 7 bases; nucleotides outside the gene matches: 12. CDR3 length: 16 amino acids. CDR3 nucleotide sequence: TGTGCCAGCAGTACCGTAGGACAGGGCAAGGGCGGGGAGCTGTTTTTT. It yields the protein CASSTVGQGKGGELFF.

The chain joins TRBV7-8 to TRBJ2-2; 9 bases fit TRBD1. CDR1 is SGHVS and CDR2 is FQNEAQ in the germline V gene. This CDR3 region has 16 residues. J lost 3 bases, V lost 5 bases, and 7 bases had no gene match. The CDR3 region has the DNA TGTGCCAGCAGCCTCGGACAGGGGAGCTACACCGGGGAGCTGTTTTTT. Its protein product is CASSLGQGSYTGELFF.

V is TRBV6-5 and J is TRBJ1-4; 7 positions agree with TRBD1. This CDR3 has 15 amino acids. Unmatched junction bases numbered 10, after V lost 4 bases and J lost 8 bases. CDR1 is MNHEY and CDR2 is SVGAGI in the germline V gene. The CDR3 DNA reads TGTGCCAGCAGTTTGACCGGGACAGAACCCGAAAAACTGTTTTTT. Protein product: CASSLTGTEPEKLFF.

The sample holds one count of this clone. This chain joins TRBV21-1 and TRBJ2-2; TRBD1, as called in the table, went unchecked against the DNA. TRBV21-1 is classified as a pseudogene. There are 16 residues in the CDR3. CDR3 region: CASSKVGNRGTGELFF. In nucleotides, the CDR3 is TGTGCCAGCAGCAAAGTCGGAAACAGGGGAACCGGGGAGCTGTTTTTT.

This clone was observed once. The J gene is TRBJ1-2, the V gene TRBV11-2; 9 bases map to TRBD1. Losses at the gene ends were 5 bases for V and 0 bases for J; bases not matched to a gene: 7. Germline V gives CDR1 SGHAT, CDR2 FQNNGV. CDR3 length equals 16 residues. The CDR3 DNA reads as TGTGCCAGCAGCCCCGGACAGGGGAATGCTAACTATGGCTACACCTTC. Encoded protein: CASSPGQGNANYGYTF.